The 5 T cell receptor beta chains listed next were all sequenced from one sample in a study of blood T cell repertoires in COVID-19. Profiled with immunoSEQ multiplex PCR; TCRdb holds only in-frame clones, not every one. The table has about 190,000 clones, around four fifths seen once. Source material: peripheral blood. All receptors derive from a man aged 45-60 years with active or convalescent COVID-19.

The chain combines TRBV5-4 with TRBJ2-7; a possible D gene is TRBD2 (6 bases). There are 15 residues in the CDR3. From germline, CDR1 is SGHNT and CDR2 YYREEE (reference sequence). The V end was cut by 4 bases, the J end by 7 bases, with 21 bases between. CDR3 residues: CASSPGGAPRREQYF. For the CDR3, the DNA is TGTGCCAGCAGCCCAGGAGGGGCGCCGAGGCGGGAGCAGTACTTC.

The chain employs TRBV6-2 or TRBV6-3 and TRBJ2-5, with D unclear. CDR1 and CDR2 (germline): MNHEY, SVGEGT. Trimming removed 5 bases from V and 5 bases from J, with 12 bases in between. The CDR3 runs 13 residues. The CDR3 coding sequence is TGTGCCAGCAGTGACGACATGGGTGAGACCCAGTACTTC. It yields the protein CASSDDMGETQYF.

V usage is TRBV2 and J usage is TRBJ1-2; TRBD1 is a possible D gene (5 bases). The CDR3 covers 13 residues. In germline, CDR1 is SNHLY, CDR2 FYNNEI. With 6 bases removed from V and 0 bases from J, the gap between germline ends came to 8 bases. This chain's CDR3 is CASRGGANYGYTF. The CDR3 coding sequence is TGTGCCAGCAGGGGGGGGGCTAACTATGGCTACACCTTC. Full variable domain (rest looked up from reference TRBV2 and TRBJ1-2): EPEVTQTPSHQVTQMGQEVILRCVPISNHLYFYWYRQILGQKVEFLVSFYNNEISEKSEIFDDQFSVERPDGSNFTLKIRSTKLEDSAMYFCASRGGANYGYTFGSGTRLTVV.

This clone was found once. The chain carries TRBV5-6 and TRBJ2-5, with 9 bases identical to TRBD2. CDR1 is SGHDT, CDR2 YYEEEE, per germline. Trimming at V came to 2 bases and at J to 9 bases, leaving 5 bases not matched to a gene. The CDR3 consists of 13 residues. The CDR3: CASSFSGGMSQYF. CDR3 DNA sequence: TGTGCCAGCAGCTTTAGCGGGGGTATGTCCCAGTACTTC.

The CDR3 is CASSPNLLRDRDSALYGYTF. The CDR3 nucleotides are TGTGCCAGCAGTCCCAATCTACTCCGGGACAGGGATTCGGCCCTCTATGGCTACACCTTC. The genes are TRBV6-6 and TRBJ1-2; 9 bases line up with TRBD1. The trim removed 5 bases at V and 4 bases at J, leaving 23 bases unmatched. Germline loops: CDR1 MNHNY, CDR2 SVGAGI (reference sequence). CDR3 length: 20 residues.